The 12 T cell receptor beta chains below all came from one sample that was sequenced in a study of T cell responses to AZD1222 COVID-19 vaccine. Produced via immunoSEQ multiplex PCR; TCRdb's table is partial and in-frame only. The sample holds roughly 110,000 clones, around 89% seen once. Source: peripheral blood, taken on day 0 of AZD1222 vaccination. These receptors all come from an adult in good health.

V is TRBV5-4 and J is TRBJ1-3, with D hard to call. The CDR3 is 17 residues long. The ends were cut back, 4 bases at V and 0 bases at J, with 17 bases in the middle. CDR1 is SGHNT and CDR2 is YYREEE in the germline V gene (reference sequence). The CDR3 sequence: CASSVPPGRGSGNTIYF. The CDR3 DNA reads as TGTGCCAGCAGCGTACCCCCTGGACGGGGCTCTGGAAACACCATATATTTT.

This sequence joins TRBV5-4 and TRBJ1-2, with D hard to call. This CDR3 is 12 amino acids long. V lost 1 base, J lost 4 bases, and 5 bases lay in between. Per germline, CDR1 SGHNT and CDR2 YYREEE (reference sequence). DNA for the CDR3: TGTGCCAGCAGCTTGAGTAGCTATGGCTACACCTTC. This gives the protein CASSLSSYGYTF.

This chain uses TRBV30 with TRBJ2-3; 14 bases are shared with TRBD2. Germline values: CDR1 GTSNPN, CDR2 SVGIG (reference sequence). J was trimmed by 4 bases and V by 5 bases; bases with no gene match: 5. This CDR3 spans 15 amino acids. The CDR3 is CAWGGTSGSPDTQYF. CDR3 nucleotides: TGTGCCTGGGGCGGGACTAGCGGGAGCCCAGATACGCAGTATTTT.

V and J are TRBV7-2 and TRBJ2-3; possibly TRBD2 for D (6 bases). CDR1 SGHTA and CDR2 FQGNSA come from the germline V gene. The V end was cut by 3 bases, the J end by 6 bases, with 10 bases between. This CDR3 spans 13 amino acids. Here the CDR3 reads CASSLRREDTQYF. CDR3 bases: TGTGCCAGCAGCTTGCGGAGGGAGGATACGCAGTATTTT.

The rearrangement joins TRBV5-4 to TRBJ1-4; D is perhaps TRBD1 (5 bases). Germline V lookup: CDR1 SGHNT, CDR2 YYREEE (reference sequence). The CDR3 loop spans 17 amino acids. Trimming shortened V by 4 bases and J by 4 bases, and 20 bases separated the two germline ends. The CDR3 DNA is TGTGCCAGCAGCGGCGGGACGGCGGATCCTCTTAATGAAAAACTGTTTTTT. This gives the protein CASSGGTADPLNEKLFF.

This clone has a single count. This chain joins TRBV3-1 (or the pseudogene TRBV3-2) and TRBJ2-7; a weak D match, TRBD1 (5 bases). Germline V gene lookup returns CDR1 LGHDT and CDR2 YNNKEL (reference sequence). The CDR3 length is 13 residues. Trimming cost V 4 bases and J 4 bases, with 11 bases left between them. As DNA, the CDR3 is TGTGCCAGCAGCCCTGTGGGGCCTTACGAGCAGTACTTC. Its protein is CASSPVGPYEQYF.

This chain links TRBV5-1 with TRBJ1-5; 9 bases agree with TRBD1. The CDR3 is made up of 14 amino acids. The junction had 6 bases not matched to a gene; V was cut back by 3 bases and J by 8 bases. The germline gives CDR1 SGHRS, CDR2 YFSETQ. The DNA of the CDR3 is TGCGCCAGCAGCTCCGGGACAGGGAGGGAGCCCCAGCATTTT. This translates into CASSSGTGREPQHF.

V and J are TRBV28 and TRBJ2-7; 9 bases fit TRBD1. CDR1 MDHEN and CDR2 SYDVKM come from the germline V gene. This CDR3 has 15 amino acids. The trim removed 6 bases at V and 3 bases at J, leaving 9 bases unmatched. The DNA for the CDR3 is TGTGCCAGCAGCCTACCGGGACAGGGAAACTACGAGCAGTACTTC. Translation: CASSLPGQGNYEQYF. The full variable domain, with the rest looked up from reference TRBV28 and TRBJ2-7, is DVKVTQSSRYLVKRTGEKVFLECVQDMDHENMFWYRQDPGLGLRLIYFSYDVKMKEKGDIPEGYSVSREKKERFSLILESASTNQTSMYLCASSLPGQGNYEQYFGPGTRLTVT.

The chain employs TRBV10-3 and TRBJ2-7; 9 positions match TRBD1. The V gene's germline CDR1 is ENHRY and CDR2 SYGVKD. Germline trimming cut 11 bases from V and 2 bases from J; bases unmatched to any gene: 10. The CDR3 extends over 14 amino acids. The CDR3 coding sequence is TGTGCCGCGAGTACGGGACAGGGCACCTACGAGCAGTACTTC. Amino acids: CAASTGQGTYEQYF.

In its sample, this clone was seen once. The chain uses TRBV19 and TRBJ2-2; D is ambiguous. V was trimmed by 4 bases and J by 3 bases, leaving 3 bases between them. The CDR3 loop spans 12 amino acids. Germline V gives CDR1 LNHDA, CDR2 SQIVND (reference sequence). The CDR3 sequence is CASSSYTGELFF. The CDR3 DNA is TGTGCCAGTAGTAGTTACACCGGGGAGCTGTTTTTT.

This chain joins TRBV5-1 and TRBJ2-2; tentative D call: TRBD2 (5 bases). Between the trimmed V and J ends, which lost 5 bases and 6 bases, there was a span of 14 bases. The CDR3 runs 14 residues. Germline CDR1 SGHRS, CDR2 YFSETQ. The DNA of the CDR3 is TGCGCCAGCAGGAGTCGGGGTTTAGCCGGGGAGCTGTTTTTT. Protein product: CASRSRGLAGELFF.

The genes are TRBV9 and TRBJ2-7; D unclear. Germline CDR1 reads SGDLS; CDR2 reads YYNGEE. This CDR3 is built from 14 residues. The V end lost 1 base, the J end lost 3 bases, and 11 bases lay between the germline ends. CDR3 sequence (DNA): TGTGCCAGCAGCGTACTCGGCGGAAACTACGAGCAGTACTTC. Its protein is CASSVLGGNYEQYF.